The next 22 T cell receptor beta chains were all read from a single sample in a study of cytomegalovirus exposure and HLA in healthy donors. PCR involved 60 Vbeta and 13 Jbeta primers. The data were produced by immunoSEQ multiplex PCR, yet TCRdb's version contains in-frame clones alone and is incomplete. Of about 140,000 clones listed, roughly 80% are singletons. Sequencing was done on a sample of PBMCs. These receptors all come from a male donor in good health and CMV-seronegative.

The CDR3 bases are TGCGCCAGCAGCCCGCCGGGACGGGAGTTCTATGGCTACACCTTC. It translates to CASSPPGREFYGYTF. This chain links TRBV5-1 with TRBJ1-2; perhaps TRBD1 as D (5 bases). Germline assignment: CDR1 SGHRS and CDR2 YFSETQ. With 4 bases removed from V and 4 bases from J, the gap between germline ends came to 17 bases. The CDR3 spans 15 residues.

The chain carries TRBV7-2 and TRBJ1-5; 7 nucleotides match TRBD1. This CDR3 has 15 residues. Per germline, CDR1 SGHTA and CDR2 FQGNSA. V was pared by 1 base and J by 4 bases, with 4 bases of the junction left unmatched. CDR3 region: CASSLVQGSNQPQHF. In DNA form, the CDR3 reads TGTGCCAGCAGCTTAGTACAGGGGTCTAATCAGCCCCAGCATTTT.

A single count supports this clone. V gene TRBV6-5 combines with J gene TRBJ1-6; D might be TRBD1 (6 bases). V lost 2 bases and J 8 bases, leaving 10 bases between the germline ends. The germline V gene encodes CDR1 MNHEY and CDR2 SVGAGI. The length of the CDR3 is 14 residues. In nucleotides, the CDR3 is TGTGCCAGCAGTTACACCAGGGGTCATTCACCCCTCCACTTT. It codes for CASSYTRGHSPLHF.

The genes are TRBV2 and TRBJ1-2, with unresolved D. The V gene lost 6 bases and the J gene lost 7 bases, with 9 bases spanning the gap. CDR1 is SNHLY, CDR2 FYNNEI, per germline. The CDR3 covers 11 residues. The CDR3 bases are TGTGCCAGCAGCGTCTTGGCTGGCTACACCTTC. Translation gives CASSVLAGYTF.

The V and J genes are TRBV5-1 and TRBJ2-5; TRBD2 matches at 7 bases. The ends lost 1 base at V and 1 base at J; junction bases unmatched: 10. The germline CDR1 and CDR2 sequences are SGHRS and YFSETQ. The CDR3 length is 17 residues. CDR3 nucleotides: TGCGCCAGCAGCTTGTGGACTAGGATTGGACTCCAAGAGACCCAGTACTTC. Amino acid sequence: CASSLWTRIGLQETQYF. The variable domain in full, completed from reference TRBV5-1 and TRBJ2-5, reads KAGVTQTPRYLIKTRGQQVTLSCSPISGHRSVSWYQQTPGQGLQFLFEYFSETQRNKGNFPGRFSGRQFSNSRSEMNVSTLELGDSALYLCASSLWTRIGLQETQYFGPGTRLLVL.

The V call is TRBV7-8, the J call TRBJ2-1, with TRBD2 matching 9 bases. V gave up 7 bases and J gave up 7 bases; unmatched junction bases: 14. The CDR3 is made up of 16 amino acids. Germline V CDR1 and CDR2: SGHVS, FQNEAQ. CDR3 in DNA: TGTGCCAGCAACCCTCTCCCGGGACTAGCATCGAATGAGCAGTTCTTC. It translates to CASNPLPGLASNEQFF.

This chain joins TRBV19 and TRBJ1-1, with D maybe TRBD1 (5 bases). Trimming cost V 2 bases and J 0 bases, with 13 bases left between them. Looked up from germline, CDR1 is LNHDA and CDR2 is SQIVND (reference sequence). The CDR3 spans 16 residues. In nucleotides, the CDR3 is TGTGCCAGTAGTATAACAGCTGGGGGGATGAACACTGAAGCTTTCTTT. This encodes CASSITAGGMNTEAFF.

The chain joins TRBV5-1 to TRBJ1-2; D remains unclear. Per the germline V gene, CDR1 is SGHRS and CDR2 is YFSETQ. The CDR3 totals 15 residues. The V end was cut by 0 bases, the J end by 4 bases, with 13 bases between. The chain's CDR3 is CASSLAELRSYGYTF. Here the CDR3 DNA reads TGCGCCAGCAGCTTGGCCGAGCTCCGAAGCTATGGCTACACCTTC. Together with reference TRBV5-1 and TRBJ1-2, the CDR3 gives the full variable domain: KAGVTQTPRYLIKTRGQQVTLSCSPISGHRSVSWYQQTPGQGLQFLFEYFSETQRNKGNFPGRFSGRQFSNSRSEMNVSTLELGDSALYLCASSLAELRSYGYTFGSGTRLTVV.

This chain joins TRBV11-2 and TRBJ2-1; a possible D gene is TRBD2 (5 bases). Trimming took 2 bases from V and 12 from J, leaving 26 bases between them. CDR1 is SGHAT, CDR2 FQNNGV, per germline. The CDR3 is 17 residues long. The CDR3 loop reads CASSLFAAWAGSDGQFF. For the CDR3, the DNA is TGTGCCAGCAGCTTATTCGCAGCATGGGCGGGTTCAGATGGGCAGTTCTTC.

The V call is TRBV7-2, the J call TRBJ2-5; possibly TRBD2 for D (6 bases). V was trimmed by 4 bases and J by 5 bases, leaving 14 bases between them. The germline V gene has CDR1 SGHTA and CDR2 FQGNSA. The CDR3 is made up of 14 amino acids. CDR3 DNA: TGTGCCAGCAGCTACGGGGGAGTCAGGGAGACCCAGTACTTC. Protein: CASSYGGVRETQYF.

V is TRBV5-1 and J is TRBJ2-3, with 11 bases that match TRBD2. The V segment lost 4 bases and the J segment 7 bases; nucleotides outside the gene matches: 8. Germline assignment: CDR1 SGHRS and CDR2 YFSETQ. This CDR3 spans 15 amino acids. This CDR3 is CASSVVAGGPNTQYF. CDR3 nucleotide sequence: TGCGCCAGCAGCGTAGTAGCGGGGGGGCCGAATACGCAGTATTTT. Variable domain in full (rest from reference TRBV5-1 and TRBJ2-3): KAGVTQTPRYLIKTRGQQVTLSCSPISGHRSVSWYQQTPGQGLQFLFEYFSETQRNKGNFPGRFSGRQFSNSRSEMNVSTLELGDSALYLCASSVVAGGPNTQYFGPGTRLTVL.

The chain is built from TRBV18 and TRBJ2-2; a possible D gene is TRBD2 (5 bases). The V end lost 2 bases, the J end lost 4 bases, and 17 bases lay between the germline ends. CDR1 is KGHSH, CDR2 LQKENI, per germline. The CDR3 spans 17 residues. DNA for the CDR3: TGTGCCAGCTCACCAACCCCGGGCGGGTTTTCCACCGGGGAGCTGTTTTTT. Its translation is CASSPTPGGFSTGELFF.

V is TRBV6-4 and J is TRBJ1-5; a possible D gene is TRBD1 (5 bases). The V end lost 4 bases, the J end lost 4 bases, and 8 bases lay between the germline ends. Looked up from germline, CDR1 is MRHNA and CDR2 is SNTAGT. CDR3 length: 13 amino acids. CDR3 in amino acids: CASSVQANQPQHF. The CDR3, as DNA: TGTGCCAGCAGTGTACAGGCTAATCAGCCCCAGCATTTT.

The rearrangement links TRBV6-6 to TRBJ2-1; TRBD1 aligns across 11 bases. This CDR3 contains 16 residues. Germline CDR1 and CDR2: MNHNY and SVGAGI (reference sequence). Trimming cost V 8 bases and J 4 bases; bases outside gene matches: 10. The CDR3 sequence is CASAFGWDRGYNEQFF. CDR3 sequence (DNA): TGTGCCAGCGCTTTTGGATGGGACAGGGGGTACAATGAGCAGTTCTTC.

This chain uses TRBV6-1 with TRBJ1-6; D not resolved. The CDR3 is 13 amino acids. The V gene's germline CDR1 is MNHNS and CDR2 SASEGT. V was cut by 3 bases and J by 7 bases, with 7 bases left in between. The CDR3 is CASSDARNSPLHF. The DNA for the CDR3 is TGTGCCAGCAGTGATGCCCGGAATTCACCCCTCCACTTT.

This clone was seen more than once but under ten times. This chain joins TRBV29-1 and TRBJ1-4, with 7 positions matching TRBD1. The V gene end was trimmed by 6 bases and the J gene end by 8 bases; junction bases not matched to a gene: 9. Germline V gene sequence: CDR1 SQVTM, CDR2 ANQGSEA. The CDR3 loop spans 13 amino acids. CDR3 protein: CSVGQAVREKLFF. Here the CDR3 DNA reads TGCAGCGTAGGACAGGCGGTTAGGGAAAAACTGTTTTTT.

The CDR3 coding sequence is TGTGCCAGCAGCTTGATATCCAGGGGGAGATCAGAGACCCAGTACTTC. It specifies CASSLISRGRSETQYF. The chain carries TRBV5-6 and TRBJ2-5; TRBD1 agrees at 7 bases. Trimming at V came to 1 base and at J to 4 bases, leaving 10 bases not matched to a gene. Per germline, CDR1 SGHDT and CDR2 YYEEEE. This CDR3 is built from 16 residues.

This clone was recorded once. This chain links TRBV4-3 with TRBJ2-2, with 8 bases matching TRBD2. Germline V gives CDR1 LGHNA, CDR2 YSLEER. The V and J ends lost 0 bases and 4 bases, in that order; junction bases with no gene match: 7. This CDR3 contains 17 residues. The CDR3 spells CASSQDTLAGFTGELFF. DNA for the CDR3: TGCGCCAGCAGCCAAGATACCCTAGCGGGCTTCACCGGGGAGCTGTTTTTT.

This clone has a single count. This sequence joins TRBV27 and TRBJ1-5, with D tentatively TRBD1 (5 bases). CDR1 MNHEY and CDR2 SMNVEV come from the germline V gene (reference sequence). The V end was cut by 5 bases, the J end by 4 bases, with 15 bases between. The length of the CDR3 is 15 residues. The CDR3 DNA reads as TGTGCCAGCAGTCTCACTGGGGACTATAATCAGCCCCAGCATTTT. It specifies CASSLTGDYNQPQHF.

This clone was seen only once. CDR3 DNA sequence: TGCACCAGCAGCCAGACAGTAGACTGTGAAGCTTTCTTT. This encodes CTSSQTVDCEAFF. The genes are TRBV1 and TRBJ1-1; TRBD1, the table's D call, was not compared with the DNA. TRBV1 is described as a pseudogene. This CDR3 spans 13 amino acids.

The chain joins TRBV27 to TRBJ2-1, with 13 nucleotides matching TRBD2. The CDR3 has 15 residues. J was trimmed by 7 bases and V by 5 bases; bases with no gene match: 5. Germline CDR1 MNHEY, CDR2 SMNVEV (reference sequence). The CDR3 loop is CASSTGLAGYNEQFF. The CDR3 bases are TGTGCCAGCAGTACGGGACTAGCGGGATATAATGAGCAGTTCTTC.

This chain joins TRBV28 and TRBJ1-5; D unresolved. This CDR3 comprises 11 residues. V lost 11 bases and J lost 5, with 10 bases in between. In germline, CDR1 is MDHEN, CDR2 SYDVKM. The CDR3, as DNA: TGTGCCGTCCACGGGGATCAGCCCCAGCATTTT. It is translated as CAVHGDQPQHF.